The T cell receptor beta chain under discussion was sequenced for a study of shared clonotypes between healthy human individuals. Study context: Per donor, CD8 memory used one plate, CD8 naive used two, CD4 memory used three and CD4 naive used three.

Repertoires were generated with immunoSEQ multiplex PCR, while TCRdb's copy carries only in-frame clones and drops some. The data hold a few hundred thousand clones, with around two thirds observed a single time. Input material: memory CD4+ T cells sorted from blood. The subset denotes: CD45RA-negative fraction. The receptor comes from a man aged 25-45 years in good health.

Here the CDR3 DNA reads TGTGCCTGGAGCAATGACCTATCGAACACTGAAGCTTTCTTT. The encoded protein is CAWSNDLSNTEAFF. This chain uses TRBV30 with TRBJ1-1; D remains ambiguous. CDR1 GTSNPN and CDR2 SVGIG come from the germline V gene (reference sequence). The CDR3 extends over 14 amino acids. V lost 3 bases and J lost 1, with 12 bases in between.